This T cell receptor (beta chain) was sequenced for a study of blood T cell repertoires in COVID-19. Overall study: PBMCs, B-cell-depleted T cells, or T cells were the source of the cDNA or gDNA that made up the material.

Each participant's cohort was designated according to participant-reported clinical history. Clones were read by immunoSEQ multiplex PCR, and TCRdb kept only the in-frame ones, dropping some. The data contain 200,000 to 300,000 clones, approximately 90% of them singletons. This CDR3 has 13 residues. Germline CDR1 and CDR2: PRHDT and FYEKMQ (reference sequence). V was cut by 5 bases and J by 4 bases, with 11 bases left in between. J is TRBJ1-2 and V is TRBV13, with D perhaps matching TRBD1 (5 bases). The sequenced material came from PBMCs or T cells enriched from blood (not recorded which). This receptor was taken from a woman in her thirties or forties with acute COVID-19. CDR3 in amino acids: CASSTRTSYGYTF. For the CDR3, the DNA is TGTGCCAGCAGCACGAGGACAAGCTATGGCTACACCTTC.